The present T cell receptor beta chain was sequenced within a study of T-cell memory formation after mild COVID-19. Constant-segment primers served in 5'RACE that generated TCR alpha and TCR beta cDNA libraries bearing sample barcodes and UMIs. MiXCR, run by TCRdb on the 5' RACE reads, gives a single entry per CDR3 protein. The table records roughly 320,000 distinct CDR3 sequences, 28% of them present only once. The CDR3 covers 12 residues. The V end lost 3 bases, the J end lost 13 bases, and 15 bases lay between the germline ends. Material: PBMCs or a T cell subset sorted from them (not recorded which). The origin of this receptor is an adult woman who had mild COVID-19 (a few samples of this study predate the infection). Cell type and time point are not known. The V and J genes are TRBV12-3 or TRBV12-4 and TRBJ2-5; D is undetermined. CDR3 DNA sequence: TGTGCCAGCAGTTTTGAGAGGCTGCAACTGTACTTC. Its protein product is CASSFERLQLYF.